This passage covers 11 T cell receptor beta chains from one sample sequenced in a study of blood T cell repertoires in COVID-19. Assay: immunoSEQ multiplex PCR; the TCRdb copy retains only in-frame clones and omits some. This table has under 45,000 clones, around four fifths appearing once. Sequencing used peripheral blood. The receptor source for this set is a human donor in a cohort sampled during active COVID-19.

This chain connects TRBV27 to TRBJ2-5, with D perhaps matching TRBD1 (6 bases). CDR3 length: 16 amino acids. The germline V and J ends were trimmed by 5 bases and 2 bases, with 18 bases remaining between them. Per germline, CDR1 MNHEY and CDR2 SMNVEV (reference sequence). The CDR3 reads CASSPLGRTEQETQYF. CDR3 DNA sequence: TGTGCCAGCAGTCCCCTAGGCCGGACAGAACAAGAGACCCAGTACTTC.

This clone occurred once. CDR3 in DNA: TGTGCCAGCAGCGACCCGGGGGGCCGGGAGACCCAGTACTTC. Protein product: CASSDPGGRETQYF. J is TRBJ2-5 and V is TRBV7-2, with D maybe TRBD2 (7 bases). Between the trimmed V and J ends, which lost 5 bases and 5 bases, there was a span of 15 bases. CDR3 length equals 14 residues. Germline V gives CDR1 SGHTA, CDR2 FQGNSA.

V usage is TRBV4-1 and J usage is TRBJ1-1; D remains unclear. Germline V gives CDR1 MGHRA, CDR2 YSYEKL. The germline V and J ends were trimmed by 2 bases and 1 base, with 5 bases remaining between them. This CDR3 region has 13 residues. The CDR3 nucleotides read TGCGCCAGCAGCCAAACCAGGAACACTGAAGCTTTCTTT. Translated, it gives CASSQTRNTEAFF.

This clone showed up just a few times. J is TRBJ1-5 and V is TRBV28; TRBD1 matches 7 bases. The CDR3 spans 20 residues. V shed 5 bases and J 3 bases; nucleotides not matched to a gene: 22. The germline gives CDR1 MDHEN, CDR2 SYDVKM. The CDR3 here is CASSKANYPFGQDINQPQHF. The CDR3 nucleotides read TGTGCCAGCAGTAAAGCCAATTACCCTTTCGGACAGGACATCAATCAGCCCCAGCATTTT.

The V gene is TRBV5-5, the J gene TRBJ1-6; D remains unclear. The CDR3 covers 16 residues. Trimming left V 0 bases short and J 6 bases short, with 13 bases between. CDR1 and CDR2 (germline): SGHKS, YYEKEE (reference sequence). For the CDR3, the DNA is TGTGCCAGCAGCTTGGCGGAGGATAGAGCTAATTCACCCCTCCACTTT. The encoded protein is CASSLAEDRANSPLHF.

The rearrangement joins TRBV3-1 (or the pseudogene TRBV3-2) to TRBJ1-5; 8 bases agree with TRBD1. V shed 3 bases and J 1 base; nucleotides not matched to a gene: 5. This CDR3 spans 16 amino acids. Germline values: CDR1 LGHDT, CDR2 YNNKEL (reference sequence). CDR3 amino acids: CASSQSDRGSNQPQHF. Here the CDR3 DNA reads TGTGCCAGCAGCCAGTCCGACAGGGGAAGCAATCAGCCCCAGCATTTT.

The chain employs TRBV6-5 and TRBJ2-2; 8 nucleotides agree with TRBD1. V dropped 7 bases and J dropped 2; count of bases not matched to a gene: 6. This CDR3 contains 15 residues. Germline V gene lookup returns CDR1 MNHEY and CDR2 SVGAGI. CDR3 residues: CASNPGQGNTGELFF. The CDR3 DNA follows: TGTGCCAGCAACCCAGGACAGGGAAACACCGGGGAGCTGTTTTTT.

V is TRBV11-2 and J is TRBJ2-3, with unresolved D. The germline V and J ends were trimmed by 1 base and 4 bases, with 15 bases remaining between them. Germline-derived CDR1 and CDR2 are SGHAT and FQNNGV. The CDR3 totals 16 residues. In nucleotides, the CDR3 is TGTGCCAGCAGCTTAGTGACGTCTAGAGATCCAGATACGCAGTATTTT. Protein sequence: CASSLVTSRDPDTQYF.

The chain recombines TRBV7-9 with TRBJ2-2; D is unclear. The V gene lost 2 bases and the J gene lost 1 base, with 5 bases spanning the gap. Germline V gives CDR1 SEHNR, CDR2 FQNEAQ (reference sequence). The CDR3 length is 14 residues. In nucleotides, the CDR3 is TGTGCCAGCAGCTTAAGCGTGAACACCGGGGAGCTGTTTTTT. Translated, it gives CASSLSVNTGELFF.

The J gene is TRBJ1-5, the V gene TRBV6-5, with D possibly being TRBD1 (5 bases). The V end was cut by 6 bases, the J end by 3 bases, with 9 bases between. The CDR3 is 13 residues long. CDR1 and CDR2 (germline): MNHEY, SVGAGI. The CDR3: CASRQVNNQPQHF. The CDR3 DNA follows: TGTGCCAGCAGACAGGTTAACAATCAGCCCCAGCATTTT.

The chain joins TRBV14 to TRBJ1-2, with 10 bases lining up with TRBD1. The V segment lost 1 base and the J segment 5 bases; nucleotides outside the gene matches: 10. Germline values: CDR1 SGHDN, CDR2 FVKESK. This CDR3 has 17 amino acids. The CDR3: CASSQARQGALSYGYTF. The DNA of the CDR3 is TGTGCCAGCAGCCAAGCTCGACAGGGGGCGCTTTCATATGGCTACACCTTC.